The source of this T cell receptor (beta chain) is a study of T cells in Graves' hyperthyroidism and ophthalmopathy. General study results and limits: Peripheral blood also featured most of the thyroid clonotypes expanded above 0.001.

The TCR beta CDR3 regions underwent amplification using RNA transcripts as the source. Using the HTBI primer set, a first-round RT-PCR was run on the TCR CDR3. TCRdb used MiXCR to reprocess the multiplex PCR reads, holding one entry per CDR3 protein. The sample yields 280,000 or so distinct CDR3 sequences, 15% seen once. Investigators excluded patients with uncontrolled infection, other autoimmune disease, pregnancy or lactation. The J segment lost 6 bases and the V segment lost 5 bases, leaving 15 bases of the junction unmatched. The CDR3 is made up of 16 amino acids. Germline V gene sequence: CDR1 DFQATT, CDR2 SNEGSKA (reference sequence). This clonotype occurred many times. Its antigen is not known.

The sequence was collected from a woman in her 50s with Graves' hyperthyroidism that later progressed to Graves' ophthalmopathy. The chain is built from TRBV20-1 and TRBJ2-1; TRBD1 matches 8 bases. The sequenced sample was blood. The CDR3 DNA reads TGCAGTGCTTCCTCGGCGGGGCACAGGGGGACCAATGAGCAGTTCTTC. It translates to CSASSAGHRGTNEQFF.